Here is one TCR beta chain with its context. Germline loops: CDR1 GTSNPN, CDR2 SVGIG (reference sequence). V was shortened by 0 bases and J by 2 bases, with 8 bases between the two germline ends. The CDR3 totals 15 residues. The sample is drawn from a study of shared clonotypes between healthy human individuals. Produced via immunoSEQ multiplex PCR; TCRdb's table is partial and in-frame only. This table has under 650,000 clones, about 96% appearing once. The source of this sequence is a young woman in good health. This chain connects TRBV30 to TRBJ2-6; D is unclear. The sequenced sample consisted of naive CD4+ T cells sorted from blood. The subset denotes: CD45RA+ positively selected. The CDR3 loop reads CAWSVLYAGANVLTF. CDR3 coding DNA: TGTGCCTGGAGTGTACTATATGCTGGGGCCAACGTCCTGACTTTC. The whole variable domain, filled in from reference TRBV30 and TRBJ2-6, reads SQTIHQWPATLVQPVGSPLSLECTVEGTSNPNLYWYRQAAGRGLQLLFYSVGIGQISSEVPQNLSASRPQDRQFILSSKKLLLSDSGFYLCAWSVLYAGANVLTFGAGSRLTVL.